This TCR beta chain was identified in a study of cytomegalovirus exposure and HLA in healthy donors. Study-wide results and caveats: Links to common viral pathogens appeared, in a later analysis, for several of the most significant clusters.

Trimming took off 8 bases at V and 1 base at J, with 11 bases between the two ends. The germline V gene has CDR1 SQVTM and CDR2 ANQGSEA. This CDR3 contains 12 residues. Notes on this clone: What it binds is not known.

60 Vbeta and 13 Jbeta primers were used in PCR. Assay used: immunoSEQ multiplex PCR; TCRdb lists only in-frame clones, some missing. This table has over 85,000 clones, around 86% appearing once. Material: PBMCs. The chain joins TRBV29-1 to TRBJ2-5, with D perhaps TRBD1 (5 bases). The receptor was isolated from a man in his forties in good health and CMV-seronegative. The DNA for the CDR3 is TGCAGCTCCCGACAGCGCCAAGAGACCCAGTACTTC. Protein sequence: CSSRQRQETQYF.